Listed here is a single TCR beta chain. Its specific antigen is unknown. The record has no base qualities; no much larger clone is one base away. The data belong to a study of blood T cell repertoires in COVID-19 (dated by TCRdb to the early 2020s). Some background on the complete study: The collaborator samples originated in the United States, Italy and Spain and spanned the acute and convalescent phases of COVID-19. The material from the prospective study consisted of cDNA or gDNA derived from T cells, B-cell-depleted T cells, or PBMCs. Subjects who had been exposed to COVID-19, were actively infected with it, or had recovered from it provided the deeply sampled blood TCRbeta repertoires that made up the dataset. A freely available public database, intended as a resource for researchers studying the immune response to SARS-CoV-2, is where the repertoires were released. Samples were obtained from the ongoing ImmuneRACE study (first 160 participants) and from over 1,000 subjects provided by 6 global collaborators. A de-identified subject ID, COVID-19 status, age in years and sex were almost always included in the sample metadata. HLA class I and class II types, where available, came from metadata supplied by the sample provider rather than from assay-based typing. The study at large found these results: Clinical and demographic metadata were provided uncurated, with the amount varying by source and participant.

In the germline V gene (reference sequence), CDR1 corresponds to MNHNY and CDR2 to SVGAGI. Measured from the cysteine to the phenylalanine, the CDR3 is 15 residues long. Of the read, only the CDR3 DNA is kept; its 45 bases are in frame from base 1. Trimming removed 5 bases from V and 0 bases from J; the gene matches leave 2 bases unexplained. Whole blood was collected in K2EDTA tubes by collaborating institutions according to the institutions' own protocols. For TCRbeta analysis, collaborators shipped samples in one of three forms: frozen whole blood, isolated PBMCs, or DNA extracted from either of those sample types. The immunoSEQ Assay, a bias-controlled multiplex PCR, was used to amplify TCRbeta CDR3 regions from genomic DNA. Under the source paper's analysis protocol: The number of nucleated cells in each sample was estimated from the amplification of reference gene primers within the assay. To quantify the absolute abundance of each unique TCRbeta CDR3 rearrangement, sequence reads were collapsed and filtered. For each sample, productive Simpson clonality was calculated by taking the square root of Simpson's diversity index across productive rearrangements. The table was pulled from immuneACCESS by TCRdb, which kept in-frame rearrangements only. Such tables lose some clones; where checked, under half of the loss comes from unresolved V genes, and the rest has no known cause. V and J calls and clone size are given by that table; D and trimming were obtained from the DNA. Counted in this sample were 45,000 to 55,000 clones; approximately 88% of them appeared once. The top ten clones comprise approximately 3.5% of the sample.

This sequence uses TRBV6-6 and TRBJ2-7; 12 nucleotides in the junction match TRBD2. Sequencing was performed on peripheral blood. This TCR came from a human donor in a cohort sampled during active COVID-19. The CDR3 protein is CASSQTSGSSYEQYF. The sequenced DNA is TGTGCCAGCAGTCAGACTAGCGGGAGCTCCTACGAGCAGTACTTC.